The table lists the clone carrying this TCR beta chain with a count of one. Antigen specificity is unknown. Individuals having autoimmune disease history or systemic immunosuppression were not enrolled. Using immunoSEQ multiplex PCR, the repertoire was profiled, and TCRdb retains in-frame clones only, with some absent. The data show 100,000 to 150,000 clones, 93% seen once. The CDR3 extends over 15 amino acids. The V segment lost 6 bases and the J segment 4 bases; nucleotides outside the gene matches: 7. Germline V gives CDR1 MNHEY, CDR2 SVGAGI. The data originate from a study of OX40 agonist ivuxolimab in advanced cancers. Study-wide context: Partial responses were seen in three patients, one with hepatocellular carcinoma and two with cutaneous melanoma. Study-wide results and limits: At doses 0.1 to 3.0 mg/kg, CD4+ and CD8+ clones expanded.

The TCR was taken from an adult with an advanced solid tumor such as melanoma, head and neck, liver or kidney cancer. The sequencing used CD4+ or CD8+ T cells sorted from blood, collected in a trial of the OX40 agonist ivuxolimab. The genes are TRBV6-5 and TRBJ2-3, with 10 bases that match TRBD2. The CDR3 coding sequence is TGTGCCAGCAGCCGAGCTAGCGGGAGCGCAGATACGCAGTATTTT. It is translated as CASSRASGSADTQYF.